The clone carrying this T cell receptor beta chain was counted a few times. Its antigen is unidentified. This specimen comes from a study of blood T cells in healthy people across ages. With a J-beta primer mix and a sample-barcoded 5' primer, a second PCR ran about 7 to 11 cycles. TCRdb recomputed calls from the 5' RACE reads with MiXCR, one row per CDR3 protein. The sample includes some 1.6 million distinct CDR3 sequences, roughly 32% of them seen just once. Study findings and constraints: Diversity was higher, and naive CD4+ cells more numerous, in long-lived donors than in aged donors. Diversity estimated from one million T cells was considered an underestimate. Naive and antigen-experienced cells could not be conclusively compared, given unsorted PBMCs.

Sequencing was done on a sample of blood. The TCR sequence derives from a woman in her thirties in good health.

This chain's CDR3 is CASSLAPLGGEQYF. In DNA, the CDR3 is TGTGCCAGCAGCTTAGCTCCCTTGGGGGGCGAGCAGTACTTC. This chain uses TRBV7-2 with TRBJ2-5, with D possibly being TRBD2 (6 bases). Gene TRBJ2-7 matches the end of the DNA better, so the J call may be wrong. Germline CDR1 SGHTA, CDR2 FQGNSA. CDR3 length: 14 amino acids.